The clone carrying this T cell receptor (beta chain) has only a few counts. This entry comes from a study of blood T cell repertoires in COVID-19. The overall study: Acute-phase and convalescent COVID-19 samples originated in the United States, Italy and Spain.

Deletions cut 6 bases from V and 4 bases from J, with 10 bases between. Germline assignment: CDR1 SNHLY and CDR2 FYNNEI. This CDR3 is built from 12 residues. In the study's own analysis: Reference gene primer amplification gave nucleated cell count estimates. The data were produced by immunoSEQ multiplex PCR, yet TCRdb's version contains in-frame clones alone and is incomplete. Clone size and the V and J calls come from that table; the DNA yielded D and trimming. The sample contains 45,000 to 60,000 clones, just over 85% of which appear only once. Sequenced: peripheral blood. This TCR derives from a man in his sixties or seventies with active COVID-19. The chain uses TRBV2 and TRBJ2-7; perhaps TRBD1 as D (6 bases). The CDR3 reads CASRQGGYEQYF. The CDR3, as DNA: TGTGCCAGCAGACAGGGTGGGTACGAGCAGTACTTC.